Each of the 22 T cell receptor beta chains below was sequenced from the same sample in a study of cytomegalovirus exposure and HLA in healthy donors. Measured with immunoSEQ multiplex PCR; TCRdb has only the in-frame clones, and not every one. This table holds around 55,000 clones, approximately 92% found once. The sample comprised PBMCs. All receptors derive from a man aged 18 to 35 in good health and CMV-seronegative.

This clone was seen once. The chain recombines TRBV27 with TRBJ1-5; D unclear. The CDR3 covers 12 residues. Trimming stripped 3 bases from V and 9 bases from J, with 9 bases between. CDR1 and CDR2 (germline): MNHEY, SMNVEV (reference sequence). CDR3 region: CASSFHRGPQHF. In DNA form, the CDR3 reads TGTGCCAGCAGTTTCCACCGCGGGCCCCAGCATTTT.

This chain joins TRBV18 and TRBJ2-5, with 9 bases aligning to TRBD1. The trim removed 8 bases at V and 5 bases at J, leaving 6 bases unmatched. The CDR3 covers 13 residues. The germline CDR1 and CDR2 sequences are KGHSH and LQKENI. This CDR3 reads CASHRGREETQYF. The CDR3, as DNA: TGTGCCAGCCACAGGGGGCGCGAGGAGACCCAGTACTTC.

The CDR3 protein is CASSQGGSGSLYEQFF. CDR3 DNA: TGCGCCAGCAGCCAAGGGGGAAGCGGGAGTTTATATGAGCAGTTCTTC. This chain joins TRBV4-1 and TRBJ2-1; 8 nucleotides match TRBD2. Germline V lookup: CDR1 MGHRA, CDR2 YSYEKL. Trimming took 1 base from V and 8 from J; bases not matched to a gene: 10. The length of the CDR3 is 16 residues.

The chain uses TRBV5-6 and TRBJ1-2; 7 positions agree with TRBD1. Unmatched junction bases numbered 11, after V lost 1 base and J lost 8 bases. The germline V gene has CDR1 SGHDT and CDR2 YYEEEE. This CDR3 has 15 residues. CDR3 loop: CASSLLDRVWQGYTF. The CDR3 nucleotides read TGTGCCAGCAGCTTGCTTGACAGGGTGTGGCAGGGCTACACCTTC. Supplemented by reference TRBV5-6 and TRBJ1-2, the full variable domain reads DAGVTQSPTHLIKTRGQQVTLRCSPKSGHDTVSWYQQALGQGPQFIFQYYEEEERQRGNFPDRFSGHQFPNYSSELNVNALLLGDSALYLCASSLLDRVWQGYTFGSGTRLTVV.

The chain is built from TRBV29-1 and TRBJ2-7; TRBD2 aligns across 10 bases. Trimming removed 7 bases from V and 3 bases from J; junction bases left unmatched: 3. The germline CDR1 and CDR2 sequences are SQVTM and ANQGSEA. This CDR3 is built from 12 residues. The CDR3: CSGWTSGYEQYF. CDR3 nucleotide sequence: TGCAGCGGATGGACTAGCGGCTACGAGCAGTACTTC.

This clone is a singleton in its sample. V is TRBV5-1 and J is TRBJ2-5; perhaps TRBD1 as D (6 bases). This CDR3 region has 14 residues. Germline V lookup: CDR1 SGHRS, CDR2 YFSETQ. V gave up 3 bases and J gave up 0 bases, with 9 bases separating them. CDR3 region: CASSSGQYQETQYF. The DNA of the CDR3 is TGCGCCAGCAGCTCTGGACAGTACCAAGAGACCCAGTACTTC.

V and J are TRBV27 and TRBJ2-7; 11 bases align to TRBD2. This CDR3 has 14 residues. V was clipped by 5 bases and J by 1 base; unmatched bases: 1. Germline assignment: CDR1 MNHEY and CDR2 SMNVEV (reference sequence). The CDR3 loop reads CASSTSGGSYEQYF. The CDR3 region has the DNA TGTGCCAGCAGTACTAGCGGGGGTTCCTACGAGCAGTACTTC.

This clone was counted once. J is TRBJ2-7 and V is TRBV19; D gene unclear. CDR3 length equals 13 residues. V lost 5 bases and J lost 3, with 11 bases in between. Germline V gene lookup returns CDR1 LNHDA and CDR2 SQIVND (reference sequence). CDR3 DNA sequence: TGTGCCAGTAGTTGGGCCGAAGGCTACGAGCAGTACTTC. Its translation: CASSWAEGYEQYF.

For this clone: This specimen includes other DNA sequences encoding the same CDR3. The V gene is TRBV6-5, the J gene TRBJ2-2; TRBD1 agrees at 7 bases. After removal of 6 bases from V and 5 bases from J, the junction contained 3 bases not matched to a gene. Germline V lookup: CDR1 MNHEY, CDR2 SVGAGI. The CDR3 is 13 amino acids. CDR3 nucleotides: TGTGCCAGCAGCCGGACAGGTACCGGGGAGCTGTTTTTT. It is translated as CASSRTGTGELFF.

V gene TRBV28 combines with J gene TRBJ1-5; 8 nucleotides align to TRBD1. The CDR3 runs to 17 residues. Germline-derived CDR1 and CDR2 are MDHEN and SYDVKM. The V and J ends lost 2 bases and 5 bases, in that order; junction bases with no gene match: 11. For the CDR3, the DNA is TGTGCCAGCAGTTTAGGGGTCGCGACAGGGGTGCATCAGCCCCAGCATTTT. Its translation is CASSLGVATGVHQPQHF.

The chain links TRBV27 to TRBJ2-1, with TRBD2 matching 8 bases. The CDR3 sequence is 14 residues long. CDR1 MNHEY and CDR2 SMNVEV come from the germline V gene (reference sequence). V shed 5 bases and J 6 bases; nucleotides not matched to a gene: 6. The CDR3: CASSRRGDLNEQFF. As DNA, the CDR3 is TGTGCCAGCAGTCGGCGGGGGGACCTCAATGAGCAGTTCTTC.

The chain is built from TRBV4-2 and TRBJ2-2; 15 bases line up with TRBD2. The germline V gene has CDR1 LGHNA and CDR2 YNFKEQ. CDR3 length: 18 residues. Trimming at V came to 4 bases and at J to 3 bases, leaving 6 bases not matched to a gene. The CDR3 DNA is TGTGCCAGCAGCCTCGGGACTAGCGGGAGGTTGGACACCGGGGAGCTGTTTTTT. Its protein is CASSLGTSGRLDTGELFF.

The chain joins TRBV5-1 to TRBJ2-7, with a tentative D call TRBD1 (5 bases). Germline V gene data show CDR1 as SGHRS and CDR2 as YFSETQ. V lost 4 bases and J lost 0, with 14 bases in between. The CDR3 sequence is 15 residues long. CDR3 amino acids: CASSPGQASSYEQYF. The DNA for the CDR3 is TGCGCCAGCAGCCCTGGACAAGCAAGCTCCTACGAGCAGTACTTC.

This clone was seen a single time. The chain recombines TRBV9 with TRBJ2-5; no clear D gene. CDR1 is SGDLS and CDR2 is YYNGEE in the germline V gene. CDR3 length: 15 amino acids. V was pared by 3 bases and J by 2 bases, with 14 bases between. The CDR3 sequence: CASSGHSKQQETQYF. The CDR3 DNA sequence: TGTGCCAGCAGCGGCCACAGCAAACAACAAGAGACCCAGTACTTC.

The J gene is TRBJ2-1, the V gene TRBV2, with 14 bases lining up with TRBD2. Germline-derived CDR1 and CDR2 are SNHLY and FYNNEI. The junction had 3 bases not matched to a gene; V was cut back by 7 bases and J by 10 bases. The CDR3 spans 13 residues. CDR3 loop: CASMGTSGGEQFF. In DNA form, the CDR3 reads TGTGCCAGCATGGGGACTAGCGGGGGCGAGCAGTTCTTC.

The CDR3 DNA reads TGTGCCAGCAGTCCCCCGGACAGGGCGCTTGAGGCTTTCTTT. Its translation is CASSPPDRALEAFF. The chain uses TRBV27 and TRBJ1-1; 8 nucleotides line up with TRBD1. V trimming: 5 bases; J trimming: 11 bases; junction bases outside the gene matches: 13. The CDR3 extends over 14 amino acids. Per the germline V gene, CDR1 is MNHEY and CDR2 is SMNVEV (reference sequence).

The V and J genes are TRBV7-6 and TRBJ2-3; 9 positions match TRBD2. The J segment lost 6 bases and the V segment lost 2 bases, leaving 9 bases of the junction unmatched. CDR1 and CDR2 from the germline V gene are SGHVS and FNYEAQ. The CDR3 length is 16 residues. Written as DNA, the CDR3 is TGTGCCAGCAGCTTAAGGCTGGTAGCGGGAGCCGATACGCAGTATTTT. The encoded protein is CASSLRLVAGADTQYF.

The J gene is TRBJ1-2, the V gene TRBV18, with 10 bases lining up with TRBD1. V dropped 3 bases and J dropped 10; count of bases not matched to a gene: 2. CDR3 length: 12 residues. The germline V gene encodes CDR1 KGHSH and CDR2 LQKENI. The CDR3, as DNA: TGTGCCAGCTCACCGGGACAGGGGCCCTACACCTTC. Amino acids: CASSPGQGPYTF.

J is TRBJ1-2 and V is TRBV4-2; no reliable D call. Germline V CDR1 and CDR2: LGHNA, YNFKEQ. Trimming stripped 0 bases from V and 7 bases from J, with 18 bases between. The CDR3 runs to 16 residues. The CDR3 DNA is TGTGCCAGCAGCCAAGACCGTACCGCGGGTTGGGGTGGCTACACCTTC. Translation: CASSQDRTAGWGGYTF.

This clone has just one count. The chain is built from TRBV4-1 and TRBJ1-1; weak D call: TRBD1 (5 bases). The V gene's germline CDR1 is MGHRA and CDR2 YSYEKL. The CDR3 sequence is 16 residues long. V was cut by 0 bases and J by 4 bases, with 15 bases left in between. The CDR3 nucleotides read TGCGCCAGCAGCCAAGATCTAGGGCAGGGTGGCACTGAAGCTTTCTTT. Its translation is CASSQDLGQGGTEAFF.

The rearrangement uses TRBV28 and TRBJ1-2; TRBD1 might be the D (5 bases). Germline V CDR1 and CDR2: MDHEN, SYDVKM. This CDR3 has 15 residues. V was pared by 7 bases and J by 4 bases, with 19 bases between. The CDR3 protein is CASTPGGRSFYGYTF. The CDR3 coding sequence is TGTGCCAGCACCCCCGGGGGTAGGAGCTTCTATGGCTACACCTTC.

J is TRBJ2-3 and V is TRBV11-2; 16 bases agree with TRBD2. With 5 bases clipped from V and 8 bases from J, the junction kept 10 bases outside the gene matches. The germline gives CDR1 SGHAT, CDR2 FQNNGV. The CDR3 consists of 17 residues. In DNA form, the CDR3 reads TGTGCCAGCAGCCTGGGACTAGCGGGAGGGCCCCCGGGTACGCAGTATTTT. Its translation is CASSLGLAGGPPGTQYF.